This T cell receptor beta chain was sequenced in a study of blood T cell repertoires in COVID-19. The germline CDR1 and CDR2 sequences are LNHNV and YYDKDF (reference sequence). V lost 1 base, J lost 5 bases, and 8 bases lay in between. The CDR3 totals 14 residues. The method was immunoSEQ multiplex PCR; TCRdb's version includes in-frame clones alone and lacks a portion of them. The profile covers about 170,000 clones, with 82% appearing a single time and 10% taken by the ten largest. The receptor comes from a woman aged 80 or older with active or convalescent COVID-19. Material: peripheral blood. The rearrangement uses TRBV15 and TRBJ1-4, with D uncertain. The CDR3 DNA reads TGTGCCACCAGCAGAGTTGGGCAGAATGAAAAACTGTTTTTT. It specifies CATSRVGQNEKLFF.